This entry concerns a single T cell receptor beta chain. Its antigen is unidentified. Both TRBC1 and TRBC2 were covered by a beta constant-region primer of two equimolar oligonucleotides. Nested alpha and beta constant-region primers with the SP2 primer drove four PCR rounds on ligated cDNA. MiXCR was run by TCRdb on the UMI-ligation and nested PCR reads, yielding one entry per CDR3 protein. Found here are approximately 150,000 distinct CDR3 sequences, roughly 20% of them singletons; the top ten hold 0.085% to 0.11%. The junction had 5 bases not matched to a gene; V was cut back by 5 bases and J by 0 bases. The CDR3 loop spans 15 amino acids. This sample was included in a study of naive and memory T cell subsets. General observations from the study: Naive repertoires, especially CD8, held a few larger clonotypes, possibly memory cells re-expressing CD45RA.

The chain is built from TRBV12-3 or TRBV12-4 and TRBJ2-3; 7 positions match TRBD1. Sequences were obtained from naive CD4+ T cells from blood. The sequence was obtained from a human donor in good health. CDR3 amino acids: CASSRQGHSTDTQYF. The CDR3 DNA reads TGTGCCAGCAGTCGACAGGGCCATAGCACAGATACGCAGTATTTT.